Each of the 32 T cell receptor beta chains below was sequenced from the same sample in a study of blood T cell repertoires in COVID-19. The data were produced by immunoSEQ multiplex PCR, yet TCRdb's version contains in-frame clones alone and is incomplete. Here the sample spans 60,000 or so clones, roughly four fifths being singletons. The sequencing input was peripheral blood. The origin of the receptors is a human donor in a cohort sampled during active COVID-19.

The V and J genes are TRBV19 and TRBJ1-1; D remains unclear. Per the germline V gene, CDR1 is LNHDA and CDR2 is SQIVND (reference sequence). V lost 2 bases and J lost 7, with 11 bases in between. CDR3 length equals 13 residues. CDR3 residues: CASSIRGNDEAFF. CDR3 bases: TGTGCCAGTAGTATAAGAGGAAACGATGAAGCTTTCTTT.

This CDR3 reads CASSLGQGYEKLFF. Here the CDR3 DNA reads TGCGCCAGCAGCTTGGGACAGGGTTACGAAAAACTGTTTTTT. V gene TRBV5-1 combines with J gene TRBJ1-4; 7 bases fit TRBD1. The V and J ends lost 0 bases and 8 bases, in that order; junction bases with no gene match: 4. CDR1 is SGHRS, CDR2 YFSETQ, per germline. The CDR3 length is 14 residues.

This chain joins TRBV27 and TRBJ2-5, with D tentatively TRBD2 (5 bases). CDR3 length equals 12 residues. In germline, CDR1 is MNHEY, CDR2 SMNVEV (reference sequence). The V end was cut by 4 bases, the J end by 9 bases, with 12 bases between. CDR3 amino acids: CASSYSGGAQYF. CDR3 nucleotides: TGTGCCAGCAGTTACAGCGGTGGGGCCCAGTACTTC.

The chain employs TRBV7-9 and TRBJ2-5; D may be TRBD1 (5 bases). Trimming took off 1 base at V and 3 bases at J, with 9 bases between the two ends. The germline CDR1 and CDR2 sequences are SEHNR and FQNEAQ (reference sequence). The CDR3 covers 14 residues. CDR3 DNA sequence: TGTGCCAGCAGCTTAGACGGCAGGGAAGAGACCCAGTACTTC. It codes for CASSLDGREETQYF.

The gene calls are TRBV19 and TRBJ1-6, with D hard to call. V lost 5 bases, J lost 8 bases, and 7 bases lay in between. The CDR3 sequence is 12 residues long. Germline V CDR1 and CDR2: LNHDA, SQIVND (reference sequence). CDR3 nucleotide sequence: TGTGCCAGTAGTCTGAGAGATTCACCCCTCCACTTT. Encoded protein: CASSLRDSPLHF.

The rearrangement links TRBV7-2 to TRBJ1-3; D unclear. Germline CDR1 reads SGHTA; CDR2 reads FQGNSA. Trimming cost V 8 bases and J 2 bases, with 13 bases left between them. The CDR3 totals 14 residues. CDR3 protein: CASEGRRTGNTIYF. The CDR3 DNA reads TGTGCCAGCGAGGGAAGGAGAACTGGAAACACCATATATTTT.

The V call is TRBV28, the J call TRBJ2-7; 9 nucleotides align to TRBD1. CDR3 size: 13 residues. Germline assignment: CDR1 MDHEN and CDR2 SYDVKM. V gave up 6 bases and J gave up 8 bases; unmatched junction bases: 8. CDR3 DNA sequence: TGTGCCAGCAGCAAAACCGGGACAGGGAAGCAGTACGTC. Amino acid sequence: CASSKTGTGKQYV.

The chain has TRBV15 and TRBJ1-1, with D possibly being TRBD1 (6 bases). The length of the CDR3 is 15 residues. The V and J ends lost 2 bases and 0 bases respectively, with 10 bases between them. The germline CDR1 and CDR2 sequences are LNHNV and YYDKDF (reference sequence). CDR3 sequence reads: CATSRKRTVNTEAFF. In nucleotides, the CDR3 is TGTGCCACCAGCAGAAAAAGGACAGTGAACACTGAAGCTTTCTTT.

Written as DNA, the CDR3 is TGTGCCAGCAGCTTACAGTCCAAGACTAACTATGGCTACACCTTC. Amino acid sequence: CASSLQSKTNYGYTF. The gene calls are TRBV11-2 and TRBJ1-2; no clear D gene. Germline loops: CDR1 SGHAT, CDR2 FQNNGV. The CDR3 has 15 residues. V lost 2 bases and J 0 bases, leaving 10 bases between the germline ends.

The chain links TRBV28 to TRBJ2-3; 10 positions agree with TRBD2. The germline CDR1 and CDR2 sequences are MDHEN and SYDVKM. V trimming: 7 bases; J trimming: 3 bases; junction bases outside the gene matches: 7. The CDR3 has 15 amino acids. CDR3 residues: CASKTSGEGTDTQYF. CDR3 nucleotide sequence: TGTGCCAGCAAAACTAGCGGGGAAGGGACAGATACGCAGTATTTT.

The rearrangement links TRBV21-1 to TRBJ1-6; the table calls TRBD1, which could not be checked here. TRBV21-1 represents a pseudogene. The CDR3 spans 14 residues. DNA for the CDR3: TGTGCCAGCAGCAAAGTGGCCTGCAATTCACCCCTCCACTTT. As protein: CASSKVACNSPLHF.

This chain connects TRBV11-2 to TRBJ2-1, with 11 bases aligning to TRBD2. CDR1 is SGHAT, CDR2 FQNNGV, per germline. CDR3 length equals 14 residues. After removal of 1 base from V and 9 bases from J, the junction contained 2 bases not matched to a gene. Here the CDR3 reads CASSLGTSGFEQFF. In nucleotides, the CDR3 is TGTGCCAGCAGCTTAGGGACTAGCGGGTTTGAGCAGTTCTTC.

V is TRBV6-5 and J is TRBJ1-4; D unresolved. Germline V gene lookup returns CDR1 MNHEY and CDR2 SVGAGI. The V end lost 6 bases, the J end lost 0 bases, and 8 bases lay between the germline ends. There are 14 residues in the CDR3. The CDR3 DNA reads TGTGCCAGCAGAGTCCAGGCAACTAATGAAAAACTGTTTTTT. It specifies CASRVQATNEKLFF.

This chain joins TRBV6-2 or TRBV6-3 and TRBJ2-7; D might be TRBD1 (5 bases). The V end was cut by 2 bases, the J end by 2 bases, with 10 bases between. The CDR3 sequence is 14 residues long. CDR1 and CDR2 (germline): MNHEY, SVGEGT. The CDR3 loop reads CASSYARVAYEQYF. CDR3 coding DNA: TGTGCCAGCAGTTACGCCAGGGTAGCCTACGAGCAGTACTTC.

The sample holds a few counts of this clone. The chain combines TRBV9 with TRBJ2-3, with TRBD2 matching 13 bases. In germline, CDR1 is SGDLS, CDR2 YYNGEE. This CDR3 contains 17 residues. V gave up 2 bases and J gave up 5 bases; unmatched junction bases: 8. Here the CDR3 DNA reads TGTGCCAGCAGCGTCCGCACTAGCGGGGGGGTTGGAGATACGCAGTATTTT. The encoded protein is CASSVRTSGGVGDTQYF. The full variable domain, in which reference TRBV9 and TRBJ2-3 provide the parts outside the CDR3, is DSGVTQTPKHLITATGQRVTLRCSPRSGDLSVYWYQQSLDQGLQFLIQYYNGEERAKGNILERFSAQQFPDLHSELNLSSLELGDSALYFCASSVRTSGGVGDTQYFGPGTRLTVL.

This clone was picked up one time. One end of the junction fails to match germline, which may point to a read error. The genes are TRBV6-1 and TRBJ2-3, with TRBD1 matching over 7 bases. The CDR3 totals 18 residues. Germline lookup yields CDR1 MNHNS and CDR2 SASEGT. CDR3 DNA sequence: TGTGCCAGCAGGGAAGGCACAATGACAGGGACGCCCACAGATACGCAGTATTTT. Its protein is CASREGTMTGTPTDTQYF.

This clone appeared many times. CDR3 nucleotides: TGTGCCAGCAGTCGCTACAGTCGAGACTATAGCAATCAGCCCCAGCATTTT. Protein: CASSRYSRDYSNQPQHF. The gene calls are TRBV6-6 and TRBJ1-5; D is unresolved. Per germline, CDR1 MNHNY and CDR2 SVGAGI (reference sequence). The CDR3 has 17 amino acids. V shed 5 bases and J shed 0 bases, with 17 bases lying between them.

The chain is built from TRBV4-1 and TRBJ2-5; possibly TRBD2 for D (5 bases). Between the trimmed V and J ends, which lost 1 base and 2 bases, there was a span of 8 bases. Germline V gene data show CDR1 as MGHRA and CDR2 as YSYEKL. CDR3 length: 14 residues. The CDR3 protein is CASSQVGGQETQYF. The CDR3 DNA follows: TGCGCCAGCAGCCAAGTTGGCGGGCAAGAGACCCAGTACTTC.

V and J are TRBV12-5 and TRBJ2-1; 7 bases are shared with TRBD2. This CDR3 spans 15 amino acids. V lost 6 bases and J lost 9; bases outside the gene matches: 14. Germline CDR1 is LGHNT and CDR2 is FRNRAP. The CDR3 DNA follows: TGTGCTAGTGGCCCCAGGACTAGATTTCATGGTGAGCAGTTCTTC. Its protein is CASGPRTRFHGEQFF.

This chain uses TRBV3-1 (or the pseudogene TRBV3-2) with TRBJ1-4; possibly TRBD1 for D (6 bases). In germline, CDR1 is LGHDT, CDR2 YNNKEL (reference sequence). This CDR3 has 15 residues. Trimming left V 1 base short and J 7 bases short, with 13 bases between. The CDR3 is CASSQAGGGGEKLFF. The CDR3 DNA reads TGTGCCAGCAGCCAAGCGGGAGGGGGAGGTGAAAAACTGTTTTTT.

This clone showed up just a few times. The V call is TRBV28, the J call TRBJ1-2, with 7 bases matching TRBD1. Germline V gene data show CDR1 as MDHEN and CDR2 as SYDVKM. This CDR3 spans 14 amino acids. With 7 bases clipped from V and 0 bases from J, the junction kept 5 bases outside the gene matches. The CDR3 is CASKGTDANYGYTF. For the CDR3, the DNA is TGTGCCAGCAAGGGGACAGACGCTAACTATGGCTACACCTTC.

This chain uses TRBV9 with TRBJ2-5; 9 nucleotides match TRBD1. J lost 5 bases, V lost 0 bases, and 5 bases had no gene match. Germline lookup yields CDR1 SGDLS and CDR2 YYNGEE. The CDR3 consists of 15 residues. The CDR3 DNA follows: TGTGCCAGCAGCGTAGTTACAGGGGGCTCGGAGACCCAGTACTTC. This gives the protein CASSVVTGGSETQYF.

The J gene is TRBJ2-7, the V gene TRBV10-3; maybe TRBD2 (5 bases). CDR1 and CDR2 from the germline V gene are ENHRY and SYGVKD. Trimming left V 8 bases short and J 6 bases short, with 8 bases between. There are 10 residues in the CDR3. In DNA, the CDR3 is TGTGCCATCGATCGGGGCGAGCAGTACGTC. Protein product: CAIDRGEQYV.

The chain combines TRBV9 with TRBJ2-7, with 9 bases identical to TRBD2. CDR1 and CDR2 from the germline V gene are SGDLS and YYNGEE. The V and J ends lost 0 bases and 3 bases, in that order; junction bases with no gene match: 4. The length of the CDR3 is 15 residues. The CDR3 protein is CASSVASGGIYEQYF. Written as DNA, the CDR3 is TGTGCCAGCAGCGTAGCCAGCGGGGGGATCTACGAGCAGTACTTC. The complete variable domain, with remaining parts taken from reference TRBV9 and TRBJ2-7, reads DSGVTQTPKHLITATGQRVTLRCSPRSGDLSVYWYQQSLDQGLQFLIQYYNGEERAKGNILERFSAQQFPDLHSELNLSSLELGDSALYFCASSVASGGIYEQYFGPGTRLTVT.

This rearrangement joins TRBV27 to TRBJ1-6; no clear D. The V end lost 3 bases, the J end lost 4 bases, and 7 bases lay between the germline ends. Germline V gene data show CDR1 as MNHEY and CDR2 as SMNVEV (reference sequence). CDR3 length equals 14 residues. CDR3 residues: CASSLRIYNSPLHF. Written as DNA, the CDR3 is TGTGCCAGCAGTTTGCGGATTTATAATTCACCCCTCCACTTT.

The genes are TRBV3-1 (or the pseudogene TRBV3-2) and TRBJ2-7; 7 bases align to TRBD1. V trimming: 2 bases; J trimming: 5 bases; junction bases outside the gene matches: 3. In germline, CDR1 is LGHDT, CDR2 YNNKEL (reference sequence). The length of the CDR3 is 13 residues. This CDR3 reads CASSQYRGNEQYF. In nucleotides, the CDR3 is TGTGCCAGCAGCCAATACAGGGGAAACGAGCAGTACTTC.

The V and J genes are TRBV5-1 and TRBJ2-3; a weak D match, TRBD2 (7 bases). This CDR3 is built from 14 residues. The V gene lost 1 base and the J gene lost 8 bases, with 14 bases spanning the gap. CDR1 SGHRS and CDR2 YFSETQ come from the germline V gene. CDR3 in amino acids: CASSLSWGGGTQYF. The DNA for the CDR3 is TGCGCCAGCAGCTTGAGTTGGGGGGGCGGTACGCAGTATTTT.

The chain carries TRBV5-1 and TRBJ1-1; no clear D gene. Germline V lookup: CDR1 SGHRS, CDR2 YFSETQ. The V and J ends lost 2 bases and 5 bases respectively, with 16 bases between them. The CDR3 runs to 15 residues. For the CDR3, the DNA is TGCGCCAGCAGCTTAGGAGGGAGGGTAAGGACTGAAGCTTTCTTT. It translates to CASSLGGRVRTEAFF.

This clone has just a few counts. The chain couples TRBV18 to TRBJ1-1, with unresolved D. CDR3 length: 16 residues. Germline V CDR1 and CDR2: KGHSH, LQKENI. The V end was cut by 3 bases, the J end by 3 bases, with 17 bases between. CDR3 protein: CASSPPSGSRYTEAFF. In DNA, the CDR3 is TGTGCCAGCTCACCCCCGAGCGGGAGTCGTTACACTGAAGCTTTCTTT. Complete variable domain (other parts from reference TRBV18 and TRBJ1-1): NAGVMQNPRHLVRRRGQEARLRCSPMKGHSHVYWYRQLPEEGLKFMVYLQKENIIDESGMPKERFSAEFPKEGPSILRIQQVVRGDSAAYFCASSPPSGSRYTEAFFGQGTRLTVV.

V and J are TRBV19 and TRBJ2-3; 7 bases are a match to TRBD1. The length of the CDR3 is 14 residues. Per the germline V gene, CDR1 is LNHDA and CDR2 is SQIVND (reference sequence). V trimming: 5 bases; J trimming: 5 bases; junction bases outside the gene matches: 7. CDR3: CASSAATGIDTQYF. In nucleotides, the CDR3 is TGTGCCAGTAGTGCCGCGACAGGGATAGATACGCAGTATTTT.

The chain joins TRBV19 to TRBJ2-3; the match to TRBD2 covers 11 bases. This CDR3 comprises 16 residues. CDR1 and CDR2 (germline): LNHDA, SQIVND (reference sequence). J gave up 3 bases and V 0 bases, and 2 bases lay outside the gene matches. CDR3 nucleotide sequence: TGTGCCAGTAGTATAGAGGCTAGCGGGGGGACAGATACGCAGTATTTT. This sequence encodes CASSIEASGGTDTQYF.

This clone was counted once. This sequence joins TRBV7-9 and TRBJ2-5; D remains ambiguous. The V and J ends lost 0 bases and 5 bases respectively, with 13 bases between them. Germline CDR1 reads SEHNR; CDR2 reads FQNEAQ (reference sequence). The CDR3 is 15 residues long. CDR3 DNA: TGTGCCAGCAGCTTAGCGTTGTTCGCGTCGGAGACCCAGTACTTC. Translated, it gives CASSLALFASETQYF.